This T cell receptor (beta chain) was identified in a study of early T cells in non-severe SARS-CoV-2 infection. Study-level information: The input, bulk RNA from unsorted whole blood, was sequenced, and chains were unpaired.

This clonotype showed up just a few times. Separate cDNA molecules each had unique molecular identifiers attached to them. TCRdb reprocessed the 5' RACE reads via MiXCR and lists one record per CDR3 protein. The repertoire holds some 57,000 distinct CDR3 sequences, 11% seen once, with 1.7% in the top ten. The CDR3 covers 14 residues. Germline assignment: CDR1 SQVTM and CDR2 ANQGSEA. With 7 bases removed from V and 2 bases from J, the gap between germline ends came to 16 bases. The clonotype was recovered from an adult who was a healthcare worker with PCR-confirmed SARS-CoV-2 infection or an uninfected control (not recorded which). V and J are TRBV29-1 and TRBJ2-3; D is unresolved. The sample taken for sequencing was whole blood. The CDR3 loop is CSGTRLTTTDTQYF. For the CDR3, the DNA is TGCAGCGGGACGAGGTTAACAACCACAGATACGCAGTATTTT.